The entry below gives a single T cell receptor beta chain sequence along with its context. No antigen is known for it. The record originates from a study of T cells after yellow fever vaccination. Via MiXCR, TCRdb re-called the 5' RACE reads, giving one row per CDR3 protein. Here the sample spans 150,000 to 200,000 distinct CDR3 sequences, 5.5% to 8% being singletons. Study-wide results and limits: From the bulk population, abundant clonotypes could contaminate and appear within FACS-sorted repertoires. A weaker but faster secondary response was observed, peaking on day 5 versus 15.

Sequenced material: CD4+ T cells sorted from PBMCs, taken on the day of the first yellow fever vaccination. The receptor's source is a man aged 18 to 29 who received the YFV17D yellow fever vaccine.

For the CDR3, the DNA is TGTGCCAGCAGCACAGAAACAGGGAGGACAAACACCATATATTTT. Encoded protein: CASSTETGRTNTIYF. This chain uses TRBV7-2 with TRBJ1-3; TRBD1 is a possible D gene (6 bases). CDR1 and CDR2 (germline): SGHTA, FQGNSA. This CDR3 has 15 amino acids. Trimming removed 5 bases from V and 6 bases from J, with 17 bases in between.